The 17 T cell receptor beta chains listed next were all sequenced from one sample in a study of CD8+ T cells in alopecia areata. Extraction and reverse transcription of RNA yielded cDNA as the sequencing template. Using immunoSEQ multiplex PCR, the repertoire was profiled, and TCRdb retains in-frame clones only, with some absent. The sample includes 90,000 to 120,000 clones, approximately 61% of them seen just once. Material for sequencing was NKG2D-low CD8+ T cells sorted from blood. Every receptor here comes from a human donor with alopecia areata.

The CDR3 loop reads CASSTGPYNEQFF. CDR3 bases: TGTGCCAGCAGCACGGGACCATACAATGAGCAGTTCTTC. The rearrangement links TRBV6-5 to TRBJ2-1; either TRBD1 or TRBD2 may fit D (5 bases each). From germline, CDR1 is MNHEY and CDR2 SVGAGI. V was pared by 6 bases and J by 4 bases, with 10 bases between. CDR3 length equals 13 residues.

The chain employs TRBV6-4 and TRBJ2-2, with TRBD2 matching over 9 bases. This CDR3 region has 17 residues. Unmatched junction bases numbered 11, after V lost 3 bases and J lost 6 bases. Germline V CDR1 and CDR2: MRHNA, SNTAGT. This CDR3 reads CASSEGDSGSSAGELFF. The CDR3 nucleotides are TGTGCCAGCAGTGAGGGTGATAGCGGGAGTTCAGCCGGGGAGCTGTTTTTT.

The chain employs TRBV30 and TRBJ2-3; D gene unclear. In germline, CDR1 is GTSNPN, CDR2 SVGIG (reference sequence). Trimming cost V 4 bases and J 5 bases, with 10 bases left between them. The CDR3 runs to 12 residues. CDR3: CAWKLEVDTQYF. The CDR3 bases are TGTGCCTGGAAGCTCGAGGTAGATACGCAGTATTTT.

J is TRBJ2-1 and V is TRBV7-9; 7 positions match TRBD1. CDR1 is SEHNR and CDR2 is FQNEAQ in the germline V gene (reference sequence). The V and J ends lost 3 bases and 5 bases, in that order; junction bases with no gene match: 1. The CDR3 covers 13 residues. CDR3 nucleotides: TGTGCCAGCAGCTTCACAGGGGACAATGAGCAGTTCTTC. Its protein is CASSFTGDNEQFF. Together with reference TRBV7-9 and TRBJ2-1, the CDR3 gives the full variable domain: DTGVSQNPRHKITKRGQNVTFRCDPISEHNRLYWYRQTLGQGPEFLTYFQNEAQLEKSRLLSDRFSAERPKGSFSTLEIQRTEQGDSAMYLCASSFTGDNEQFFGPGTRLTVL.

The chain combines TRBV9 with TRBJ1-2; 7 nucleotides align to TRBD1. Trimming at V came to 4 bases and at J to 0 bases, leaving 15 bases not matched to a gene. The CDR3 contains 18 residues. Per germline, CDR1 SGDLS and CDR2 YYNGEE. CDR3 bases: TGTGCCAGCAGCCCCACAGGACAGGCCCTTCACACTAACTATGGCTACACCTTC. Its translation is CASSPTGQALHTNYGYTF.

This clone was seen more than once but under ten times. The J gene is TRBJ1-4, the V gene TRBV4-1; 11 positions match TRBD1. Losses at the gene ends were 1 base for V and 12 bases for J; bases not matched to a gene: 4. Germline V gene lookup returns CDR1 MGHRA and CDR2 YSYEKL. The CDR3 consists of 14 residues. The CDR3 protein is CASSQGTGGLELFF. The CDR3 DNA follows: TGCGCCAGCAGCCAAGGGACAGGGGGCTTAGAACTGTTTTTT.

This clone was detected only a few times. The chain combines TRBV28 with TRBJ1-5; no firm D call. CDR3 length: 14 residues. Germline assignment: CDR1 MDHEN and CDR2 SYDVKM. Trimming shortened V by 4 bases and J by 6 bases, and 13 bases separated the two germline ends. The CDR3 coding sequence is TGTGCCAGCAGTTCCGGATCCGCAGGTCAGCCCCAGCATTTT. Residues: CASSSGSAGQPQHF.

This clone came up once. V and J are TRBV11-3 and TRBJ1-2; a possible D gene is TRBD1 (6 bases). In germline, CDR1 is SGHNT, CDR2 YENEEA. V lost 2 bases and J 8 bases, leaving 18 bases between the germline ends. CDR3 size: 15 residues. CDR3 loop: CASSLMKRGTHGYTF. The CDR3 DNA follows: TGTGCCAGCAGCTTAATGAAGCGCGGGACACACGGCTACACCTTC.

The rearrangement joins TRBV4-1 to TRBJ1-1; D is perhaps TRBD1 (5 bases). The germline CDR1 and CDR2 sequences are MGHRA and YSYEKL. This CDR3 comprises 16 residues. V was trimmed by 0 bases and J by 1 base, leaving 12 bases between them. For the CDR3, the DNA is TGCGCCAGCAGCCAAGATTACTACGGGGCGAACACTGAAGCTTTCTTT. This sequence encodes CASSQDYYGANTEAFF.

J is TRBJ1-5 and V is TRBV27; 8 bases agree with TRBD1. The CDR3 runs to 14 residues. Per the germline V gene, CDR1 is MNHEY and CDR2 is SMNVEV (reference sequence). V shed 9 bases, J shed 7 bases, and the junction held 11 bases outside the gene matches. DNA for the CDR3: TGTGCCAGTAGTACTTCAGGGGGCTTGCAGCCCCAGCATTTT. It specifies CASSTSGGLQPQHF.

This chain's CDR3 is CASQVVVQETQYF. The CDR3 coding sequence is TGTGCCAGCCAAGTGGTTGTACAAGAGACCCAGTACTTC. This sequence joins TRBV2 and TRBJ2-5, with D hard to call. The CDR3 runs 13 residues. Germline CDR1 and CDR2: SNHLY and FYNNEI. V was clipped by 8 bases and J by 2 bases, with 12 bases between them.

The V gene is TRBV10-1, the J gene TRBJ2-2; D uncertain. This CDR3 is built from 14 residues. V was clipped by 7 bases and J by 2 bases, with 11 bases between them. Germline-derived CDR1 and CDR2 are WNHNN and SYGVQD (reference sequence). The CDR3 DNA sequence: TGCGCCAGCAACCCGGGTCGTAACACCGGGGAGCTGTTTTTT. Translation: CASNPGRNTGELFF.

The V call is TRBV27, the J call TRBJ1-2; D is perhaps TRBD1 (6 bases). This CDR3 has 14 residues. The germline V gene has CDR1 MNHEY and CDR2 SMNVEV (reference sequence). Trimming shortened V by 6 bases and J by 7 bases, and 18 bases separated the two germline ends. DNA for the CDR3: TGTGCCAGCAGCGTGTTTCCACGGACAGCTGGCTACACCTTC. Translated, it gives CASSVFPRTAGYTF.

The chain joins TRBV29-1 to TRBJ1-2; TRBD1 aligns across 7 bases. The germline V gene encodes CDR1 SQVTM and CDR2 ANQGSEA. The junction had 13 bases not matched to a gene; V was cut back by 7 bases and J by 5 bases. CDR3 length equals 14 residues. CDR3 residues: CSGQRVQGLYGYTF. The CDR3 coding sequence is TGCAGCGGACAACGTGTACAGGGGTTATATGGCTACACCTTC.

The rearrangement links TRBV19 to TRBJ2-7, with D perhaps matching TRBD1 or TRBD2 (5 bases each). The CDR3 contains 13 residues. V lost 3 bases and J lost 2, with 8 bases in between. Germline V gene lookup returns CDR1 LNHDA and CDR2 SQIVND (reference sequence). The CDR3 DNA follows: TGTGCCAGTAGTATGGGACGGACCTACGAGCAGTACTTC. It codes for CASSMGRTYEQYF.

The chain joins TRBV27 to TRBJ1-5, with D perhaps matching TRBD1 (6 bases). Trimming shortened V by 3 bases and J by 2 bases, and 14 bases separated the two germline ends. The CDR3 spans 16 residues. The V gene's germline CDR1 is MNHEY and CDR2 SMNVEV (reference sequence). This CDR3 reads CASSLGTGWGNQPQHF. In DNA form, the CDR3 reads TGTGCCAGCAGTTTGGGAACAGGGTGGGGCAATCAGCCCCAGCATTTT.

This chain uses TRBV10-2 with TRBJ2-7; 11 bases are shared with TRBD2. Losses at the gene ends were 2 bases for V and 5 bases for J; bases not matched to a gene: 8. Germline lookup yields CDR1 WSHSY and CDR2 SAAADI. This CDR3 region has 16 residues. In DNA, the CDR3 is TGCGCCAGCAGTGAGACGTTTAGCGGGAGGGCGGACGAGCAGTACTTC. This translates into CASSETFSGRADEQYF.